Reported below is one T cell receptor (beta chain). This clone was observed a few times. No antigen is known for it. Base qualities are not at hand, and no much larger clone is one base apart. This sample is part of a study of sequential checkpoint blockade in melanoma (dated 2019 in TCRdb). Regarding the study in general: Patients were randomized 1:1 to first-line nivolumab followed by ipilimumab (arm A) or ipilimumab followed by nivolumab (arm B). Both trial sequences were followed by maintenance nivolumab. Results and caveats for the whole study, not just this receptor: The model for predicting response that combines TCR metrics with mutation burden needs to be validated in larger, independent patient cohorts.

The treatment or condition label on this specimen signifies: randomized to nivolumab then ipilimumab (arm A) or the reverse (arm B). No trial patient had received prior DNA-damaging chemotherapy. Live CD3+CD8+ cells negative for CD19 and CD56 were sorted from thawed PBMCs on a FACS Aria II flow cytometer. Samples came from patients with melanoma in CheckMate 064, a randomized, open-label phase II trial of sequential checkpoint blockade. Peripheral blood mononuclear cells were collected by leukapheresis, purified with Ficoll-Paque, and frozen in human serum with 10% DMSO. Right after sorting, the blood CD3+CD8+ cells were verified to be >95% pure, and DNA extraction followed. The CDR3 covers 14 residues, taking in both the cysteine and the phenylalanine. The sequence is cut down to CDR3 DNA, 42 bases in frame from base 1. Trimming removed 5 bases from V and 3 bases from J; the gene matches leave 4 bases unexplained. Per the germline V gene (reference sequence), SEHNR is the CDR1 and FQNEAQ is the CDR2.

The immunoSEQ Assay was used to immunosequence TCRbeta CDR3 regions from genomic DNA. Before high-throughput sequencing, genomic DNA was amplified using bias-controlled multiplex PCR. Per the source publication's procedure: To quantify the absolute abundance of each unique TCRbeta CDR3 region, the sequences were collapsed and filtered. Clonality, defined as 1 minus Pielou's evenness, was calculated using only productive rearrangements. A previously published method was used to identify clones with significantly greater frequencies in on-treatment samples than in baseline samples. This immuneACCESS table, as held by TCRdb, lists in-frame sequences with V and J called but not all clones. Of the missing ones, under half trace to an unresolved V gene in checked studies; the others have no known cause. V and J calls and clone size come straight from that table; D and trimming were deduced from the DNA. A total of about 29,000 clones appear in this sample, approximately 80% of them only once. The ten largest clones add up to about 14% of the sample.

The receptor comes from a human donor with melanoma. The chain was built from TRBV7-9 and TRBJ2-5; 9 central nucleotides agree with TRBD2. The sample here was CD8+ T cells sorted from blood (inferred from file names), taken from a patient given nivolumab and ipilimumab in sequence. The DNA reads TGTGCCAGCAGCGCCCGACTAGCGGAAGAGACCCAGTACTTC. The translation is CASSARLAEETQYF.